This T cell receptor beta chain was sequenced during a study of blood T cell repertoires in COVID-19. Authors' data handling: Nucleated cell number was recorded as an estimate derived from reference gene primer amplification. Assay used: immunoSEQ multiplex PCR; TCRdb lists only in-frame clones, some missing. V, J and clone size reflect that table, while D and trimming were determined from the DNA. The data hold hundreds of thousands of clones, with approximately 78% observed a single time. Germline V gene sequence: CDR1 LNHDA, CDR2 SQIVND (reference sequence). The CDR3 runs 16 residues. Trimming took 6 bases from V and 0 from J, leaving 14 bases between them.

The rearrangement joins TRBV19 to TRBJ1-4, with D unresolved. Material: peripheral blood. The receptor's source is an elderly woman with acute or convalescent COVID-19. The CDR3 region has the DNA TGTGCCAGTAGGCGAAACGGAGCTGCAACTAATGAAAAACTGTTTTTT. It yields the protein CASRRNGAATNEKLFF.